This TCR beta chain was identified in a study of T cell changes during pregnancy in multiple sclerosis. Germline CDR1 is PRHDT and CDR2 is FYEKMQ (reference sequence). The CDR3 sequence is 15 residues long. The germline V and J ends were trimmed by 1 base and 5 bases, with 14 bases remaining between them. Here immunoSEQ multiplex PCR was the method, and the copy in TCRdb shows in-frame clones only, minus some. The table lists some 75,000 clones, 90% to 95% of them singletons. The receptor was isolated from a female donor with multiple sclerosis, enrolled in a pregnancy study. The chain carries TRBV13 and TRBJ1-2; D gene unclear. The sequenced sample was peripheral blood, obtained in the second trimester of pregnancy. The DNA of the CDR3 is TGTGCCAGCAGCTTAGAGACCGCGGCGGGATATGGCTACACCTTC. Residues: CASSLETAAGYGYTF.